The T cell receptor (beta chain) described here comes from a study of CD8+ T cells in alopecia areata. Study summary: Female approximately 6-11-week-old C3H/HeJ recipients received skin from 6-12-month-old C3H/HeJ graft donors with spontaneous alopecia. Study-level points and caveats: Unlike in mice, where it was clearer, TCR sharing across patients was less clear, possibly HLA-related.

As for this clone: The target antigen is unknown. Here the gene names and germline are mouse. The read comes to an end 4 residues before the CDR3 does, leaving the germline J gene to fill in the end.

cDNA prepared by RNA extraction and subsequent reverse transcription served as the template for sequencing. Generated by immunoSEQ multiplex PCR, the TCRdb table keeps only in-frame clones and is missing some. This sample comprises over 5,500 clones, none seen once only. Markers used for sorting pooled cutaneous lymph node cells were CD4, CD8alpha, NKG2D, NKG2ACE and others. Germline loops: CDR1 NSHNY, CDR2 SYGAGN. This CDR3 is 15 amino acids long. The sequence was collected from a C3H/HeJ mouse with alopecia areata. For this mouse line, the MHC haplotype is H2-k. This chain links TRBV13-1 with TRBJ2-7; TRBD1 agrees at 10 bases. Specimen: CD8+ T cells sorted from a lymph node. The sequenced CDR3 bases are TGTGCCAGCAGTGATAGGGACAGGGGTGATGAT. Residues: CASSDRDRGDD. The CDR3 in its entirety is CASSDRDRGDDEQYF.